Shown below are 18 T cell receptor beta chains from a single sample sequenced in a study of post-analysis software for immune sequencing data. Study-level results: Several TRBV segments (TRBV5-6, TRBV5-1 and TRBV20-1 among them) occurred more frequently in patients than in controls.

The library was made from cDNA and included unique molecular identifiers. TCRdb ran MiXCR on the PCR reads and lists one entry per CDR3 protein. The sample carries about 760,000 distinct CDR3 sequences, less than 35% recorded once. These receptors' targets are unknown. Sequences were obtained from blood. The source is a girl aged 5 to 17 with multiple sclerosis.

A few counts support this clonotype. The chain combines TRBV7-9 with TRBJ2-4, with a possible D match to TRBD2 (6 bases). Trimming cost V 10 bases and J 13 bases, with 26 bases left between them. Per germline, CDR1 SEHNR and CDR2 FQNEAQ (reference sequence). The CDR3 totals 14 residues. The CDR3 region has the DNA TGTGCCATAAAGGGGCTAGCGAATAAATACGGGCAGTACTTC. Its protein is CAIKGLANKYGQYF.

CDR3 nucleotide sequence: TGTGCCAGCAGCGAGGGACGCGGAGGCAGCCGCTATGGCTACACCTTC. Translation: CASSEGRGGSRYGYTF. The chain has TRBV9 and TRBJ1-2, with D possibly being TRBD1 (5 bases). Trimming left V 3 bases short and J 4 bases short, with 19 bases between. Germline CDR1 SGDLS, CDR2 YYNGEE. This CDR3 has 16 amino acids.

V and J are TRBV28 and TRBJ2-7; D gene unclear. The J call is in doubt because the DNA end fits TRBJ2-4 better. In germline, CDR1 is MDHEN, CDR2 SYDVKM. The length of the CDR3 is 12 residues. CDR3 in DNA: TGTGCCAGCAGCTCGAGGCAGTACATTCAGTACTTC. Residues: CASSSRQYIQYF.

This clonotype occurred a few times. This rearrangement joins TRBV29-1 to TRBJ2-1, with 15 bases fitting TRBD2. The J segment lost 4 bases and the V segment lost 6 bases, leaving 4 bases of the junction unmatched. Germline assignment: CDR1 SQVTM and CDR2 ANQGSEA. This CDR3 is built from 15 residues. The CDR3 nucleotides read TGCAGCGTAGGGACTAGCGGGGGGCAATACAATGAGCAGTTCTTC. Translation gives CSVGTSGGQYNEQFF.

This clonotype occurred many times. This sequence joins TRBV6-6 and TRBJ1-5; the D is unclear. V was shortened by 7 bases and J by 6 bases, with 10 bases between the two germline ends. CDR1 is MNHNY, CDR2 SVGAGI, per germline (reference sequence). CDR3 length: 12 residues. CDR3 residues: CASTTGGQPQHF. CDR3 sequence (DNA): TGTGCCAGCACCACCGGAGGTCAGCCCCAGCATTTT.

This clonotype was recorded a few times. The CDR3 loop reads CASSWRGAMETQYF. The DNA for the CDR3 is TGCGCCAGCAGCTGGAGGGGGGCGATGGAGACCCAGTACTTC. This chain joins TRBV5-1 and TRBJ2-5; D may correspond to TRBD1 or TRBD2 (6 bases each). The germline gives CDR1 SGHRS, CDR2 YFSETQ. The CDR3 extends over 14 amino acids. Trimming took 3 bases from V and 5 from J, leaving 14 bases between them.

This clonotype appeared a few times. J is TRBJ2-2 and V is TRBV5-1; no firm D call. Germline V gene sequence: CDR1 SGHRS, CDR2 YFSETQ. The CDR3 is made up of 14 amino acids. Trimming pared 1 base from V and 3 bases from J, leaving 7 bases between. The CDR3 coding sequence is TGCGCCAGCAGCTTGTCGCCCGACACCGGGGAGCTGTTTTTT. Translating it yields CASSLSPDTGELFF.

This clonotype was observed at least ten times. This chain links TRBV5-5 with TRBJ2-5; TRBD2 aligns across 14 bases. Trimming took 3 bases from V and 5 from J; bases not matched to a gene: 9. The length of the CDR3 is 17 residues. CDR1 is SGHKS and CDR2 is YYEKEE in the germline V gene (reference sequence). The CDR3: CASSSGLAGGEVETQYF. The CDR3, as DNA: TGTGCCAGCAGCTCAGGACTAGCGGGAGGCGAGGTTGAGACCCAGTACTTC.

This clonotype was counted between two and nine times. The CDR3 DNA follows: TGTGCCAGCAGCTTAGGGTTCAACTCCTACGAGCAGTACTTC. It is translated as CASSLGFNSYEQYF. This chain joins TRBV7-2 and TRBJ2-7; no definite D call. This CDR3 has 14 amino acids. In germline, CDR1 is SGHTA, CDR2 FQGNSA. The V end lost 1 base, the J end lost 0 bases, and 7 bases lay between the germline ends.

This clonotype appeared a few times. The chain uses TRBV29-1 and TRBJ2-2, with TRBD1 matching over 8 bases. Germline V lookup: CDR1 SQVTM, CDR2 ANQGSEA. The junction had 11 bases not matched to a gene; V was cut back by 6 bases and J by 5 bases. The CDR3 runs 15 residues. The CDR3 DNA reads as TGCAGCGTCGCCCCACAGGGGGTGGAAACCGGGGAGCTGTTTTTT. It specifies CSVAPQGVETGELFF.

Remarks on this clonotype: Its ends do not fully match the called genes, so a read error is possible. This chain links TRBV7-2 with TRBJ2-5; tentatively, D is TRBD1 (6 bases). From germline, CDR1 is SGHTA and CDR2 FQGNSA. The CDR3 extends over 14 amino acids. CDR3 DNA sequence: TGTGCCAGCAGCTCGGCAGGGGTCCAAGAGGCCCAGTACTTC. Its protein is CASSSAGVQEAQYF.

This clonotype was detected a few times. The V call is TRBV6-6, the J call TRBJ1-1; no clear D gene. The germline V gene encodes CDR1 MNHNY and CDR2 SVGAGI (reference sequence). Trimming stripped 5 bases from V and 6 bases from J, with 10 bases between. The CDR3 extends over 12 amino acids. CDR3 DNA: TGTGCCAGCAGTCGCGGGGAGGCTGAAGCTTTCTTT. As protein: CASSRGEAEAFF.

The V and J genes are TRBV29-1 and TRBJ2-3; D gene ambiguous. Germline CDR1 and CDR2: SQVTM and ANQGSEA. The CDR3 extends over 12 amino acids. Trimming took off 4 bases at V and 6 bases at J, with 11 bases between the two ends. The CDR3 DNA sequence: TGCAGCGTTGGTCTTTGGGGTGATACGCAGTATTTT. This codes for CSVGLWGDTQYF.

This clonotype was detected many times. The chain's CDR3 is CASSRGTNEKLFF. CDR3 DNA sequence: TGTGCCAGCAGCCGGGGTACTAATGAAAAACTGTTTTTT. The chain combines TRBV14 with TRBJ1-4; D ambiguous. V was cut by 4 bases and J by 2 bases, with 5 bases left in between. Germline CDR1 SGHDN, CDR2 FVKESK. The CDR3 is 13 residues long.

V and J are TRBV20-1 and TRBJ2-1; possible D gene TRBD2, 6 bases. Per germline, CDR1 DFQATT and CDR2 SNEGSKA (reference sequence). Trimming took 1 base from V and 10 from J, leaving 23 bases between them. CDR3 length equals 16 residues. CDR3 region: CSARGIAEANPREQFF. DNA of the CDR3: TGCAGTGCTAGAGGCATAGCGGAAGCAAACCCCCGGGAGCAGTTCTTC.

The chain carries TRBV6-2 or TRBV6-3 and TRBJ1-5, with D possibly being TRBD1 (6 bases). The CDR3 loop spans 14 amino acids. Trimming cost V 6 bases and J 9 bases, with 18 bases left between them. Looked up from germline, CDR1 is MNHEY and CDR2 is SVGEGT. The CDR3 spells CASRSGGATRPQHF. CDR3 bases: TGTGCCAGCAGGTCGGGGGGGGCGACGAGGCCCCAGCATTTT.

This clonotype has only a few counts. The rearrangement joins TRBV15 to TRBJ2-1; no firm D call. Between the trimmed V and J ends, which lost 0 bases and 13 bases, there was a span of 19 bases. The CDR3 spans 15 residues. Germline CDR1 is LNHNV and CDR2 is YYDKDF (reference sequence). In DNA, the CDR3 is TGTGCCACCAGCAGAGATCTGAGAGCAACGGAGACCCAGTTCTTC. It codes for CATSRDLRATETQFF.

This clonotype was detected a few times. V is TRBV7-9 and J is TRBJ1-2, with 7 nucleotides matching TRBD1. The germline CDR1 and CDR2 sequences are SEHNR and FQNEAQ (reference sequence). V lost 3 bases and J lost 4; bases outside the gene matches: 8. The CDR3 contains 15 residues. The CDR3 DNA sequence: TGTGCCAGCAGCTTTACAGGGGATAAGGGCTATGGCTACACCTTC. This sequence encodes CASSFTGDKGYGYTF.